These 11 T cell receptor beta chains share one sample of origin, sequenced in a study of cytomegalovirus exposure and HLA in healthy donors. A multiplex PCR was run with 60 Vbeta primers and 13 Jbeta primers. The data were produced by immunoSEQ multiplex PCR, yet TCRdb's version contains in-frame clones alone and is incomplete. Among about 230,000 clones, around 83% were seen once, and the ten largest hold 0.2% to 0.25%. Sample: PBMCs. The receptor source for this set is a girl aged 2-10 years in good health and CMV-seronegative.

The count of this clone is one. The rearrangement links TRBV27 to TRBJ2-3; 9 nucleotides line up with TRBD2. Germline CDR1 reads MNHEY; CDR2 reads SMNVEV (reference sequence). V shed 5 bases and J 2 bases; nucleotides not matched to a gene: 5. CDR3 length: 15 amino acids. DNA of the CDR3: TGTGCCAGCAGTGGACTAGCGAGTCACACAGATACGCAGTATTTT. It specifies CASSGLASHTDTQYF.

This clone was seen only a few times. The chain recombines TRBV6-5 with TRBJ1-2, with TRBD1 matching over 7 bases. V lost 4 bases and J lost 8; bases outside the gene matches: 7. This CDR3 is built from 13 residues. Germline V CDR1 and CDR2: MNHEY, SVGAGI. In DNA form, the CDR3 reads TGTGCCAGCAGTTCACAGGGGCTGCCAGGCTACACCTTC. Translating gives CASSSQGLPGYTF.

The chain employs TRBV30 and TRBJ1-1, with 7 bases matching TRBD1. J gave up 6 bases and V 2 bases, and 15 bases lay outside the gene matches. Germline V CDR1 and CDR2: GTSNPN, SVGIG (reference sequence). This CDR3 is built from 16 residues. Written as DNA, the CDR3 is TGTGCCTGGAGTATGACAGGGCGAGTGGGCCTGTCTGAAGCTTTCTTT. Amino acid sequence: CAWSMTGRVGLSEAFF.

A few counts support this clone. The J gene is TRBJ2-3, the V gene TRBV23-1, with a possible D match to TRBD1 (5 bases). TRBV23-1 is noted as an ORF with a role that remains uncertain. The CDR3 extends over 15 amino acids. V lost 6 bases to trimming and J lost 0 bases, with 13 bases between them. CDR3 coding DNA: TGCGCCAGCAGCACAGGCTTCTCTAGCACAGATACGCAGTATTTT. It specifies CASSTGFSSTDTQYF.

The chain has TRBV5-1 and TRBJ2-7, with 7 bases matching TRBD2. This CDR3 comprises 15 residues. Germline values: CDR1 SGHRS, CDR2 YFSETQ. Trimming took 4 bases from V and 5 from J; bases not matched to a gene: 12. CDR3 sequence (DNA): TGCGCCAGCAGCAGGGGACCAAACGGGGGGAACGAGCAGTACTTC. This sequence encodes CASSRGPNGGNEQYF.

The CDR3 DNA reads as TGTGCTAGTGGTCCTCAGACTGACGAGCAGTACTTC. Translated: CASGPQTDEQYF. The genes are TRBV12-5 and TRBJ2-7; unclear D gene. Germline lookup yields CDR1 LGHNT and CDR2 FRNRAP. V was trimmed by 5 bases and J by 5 bases, leaving 10 bases between them. The CDR3 has 12 residues.

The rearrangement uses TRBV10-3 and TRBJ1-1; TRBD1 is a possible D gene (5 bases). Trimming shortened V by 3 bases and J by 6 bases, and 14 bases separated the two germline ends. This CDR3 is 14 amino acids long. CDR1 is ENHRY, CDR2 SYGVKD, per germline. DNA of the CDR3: TGTGCCATCAGTGAACTCGGGGGGAGTGCTGAAGCTTTCTTT. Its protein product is CAISELGGSAEAFF.

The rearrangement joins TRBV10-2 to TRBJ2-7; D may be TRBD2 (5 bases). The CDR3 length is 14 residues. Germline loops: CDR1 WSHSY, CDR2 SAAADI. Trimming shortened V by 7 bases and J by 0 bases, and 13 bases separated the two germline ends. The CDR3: CASTSDLSSYEQYF. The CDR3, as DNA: TGCGCCAGCACCTCGGACTTAAGCTCCTACGAGCAGTACTTC.

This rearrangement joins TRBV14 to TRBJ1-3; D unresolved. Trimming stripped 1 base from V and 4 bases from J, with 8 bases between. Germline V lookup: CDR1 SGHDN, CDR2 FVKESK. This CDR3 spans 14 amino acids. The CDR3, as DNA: TGTGCCAGCAGCCAAGTGAGCAGGGGAAACACCATATATTTT. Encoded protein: CASSQVSRGNTIYF.

The CDR3 coding sequence is TGCGCCAGCAGCCCCGGTCTAGCGGGGATCCGCGGCACAGATACGCAGTATTTT. Translating gives CASSPGLAGIRGTDTQYF. The rearrangement links TRBV4-1 to TRBJ2-3, with 9 bases identical to TRBD2. Germline lookup yields CDR1 MGHRA and CDR2 YSYEKL. With 4 bases clipped from V and 1 base from J, the junction kept 12 bases outside the gene matches. The CDR3 is 18 residues long.

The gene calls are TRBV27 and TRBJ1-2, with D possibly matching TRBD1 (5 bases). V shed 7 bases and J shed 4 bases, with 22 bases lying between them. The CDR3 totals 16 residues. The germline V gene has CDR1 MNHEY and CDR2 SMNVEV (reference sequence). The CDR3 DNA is TGTGCCAGCACCGGGGGTCAGGGCATCCCGCCCTATGGCTACACCTTC. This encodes CASTGGQGIPPYGYTF.